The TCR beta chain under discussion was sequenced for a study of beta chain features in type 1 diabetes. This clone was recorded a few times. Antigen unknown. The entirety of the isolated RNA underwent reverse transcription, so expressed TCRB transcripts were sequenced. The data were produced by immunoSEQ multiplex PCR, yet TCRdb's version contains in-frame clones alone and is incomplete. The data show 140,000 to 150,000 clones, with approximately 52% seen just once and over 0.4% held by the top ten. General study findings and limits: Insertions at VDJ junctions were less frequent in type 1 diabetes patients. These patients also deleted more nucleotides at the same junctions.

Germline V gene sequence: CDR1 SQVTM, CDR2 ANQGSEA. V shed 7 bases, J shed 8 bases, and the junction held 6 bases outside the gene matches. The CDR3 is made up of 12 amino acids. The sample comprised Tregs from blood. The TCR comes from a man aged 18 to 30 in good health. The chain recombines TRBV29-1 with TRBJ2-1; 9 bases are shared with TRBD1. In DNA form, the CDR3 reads TGCAGCGGAGGACAGGGGTGGCATGAGCAGTTCTTC. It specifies CSGGQGWHEQFF.